The rows below give T cell receptor beta chains drawn from one sample of a study of blood T cells in healthy people across ages. One entry per CDR3 protein results from TCRdb running MiXCR on the 5' RACE reads. Found here are just over 1 million distinct CDR3 sequences, under 55% of them singletons; the top ten hold approximately 17%. The source material was blood. The receptor set was obtained from a woman aged 60 to 75 in good health. The CDR3 runs from the conserved cysteine through the conserved F or W. The order of the fields is clone size, D gene, V gene, J gene, CDR3 protein, CDR3 DNA. A D gene is named only where the DNA matches it firmly. Part of the rows lack a size; the others show once, few, many or a class for expanded clones.

.	.	TRBV3-1	TRBJ1-2	CASSQFSGYTF	TGTGCCAGCAGCCAATTTTCCGGCTACACCTTC
.	TRBD2	TRBV11-2	TRBJ2-1	CASSPRRTSGTYSINNEQFF	TGTGCCAGCAGCCCCCGACGGACTAGCGGGACATACTCGATCAACAATGAGCAGTTCTTC
.	.	TRBV27	TRBJ2-1	CASSLFTSGSYNEQFF	TGTGCCAGCAGTTTATTCACCAGCGGCTCCTACAATGAGCAGTTCTTC
.	TRBD2	TRBV29-1	TRBJ2-5	CSAQRGRGETQYF	TGCAGCGCCCAGCGGGGGCGCGGGGAGACCCAGTACTTC
.	TRBD2	TRBV18	TRBJ2-6	CASSERTSVLSGANVLTF	TGTGCCAGCTCAGAAAGGACTAGCGTCCTCTCTGGGGCCAACGTCCTGACTTTC
.	.	TRBV7-9	TRBJ2-7	CASSLGGLPSSYNEQYF	TGCGCCAGCAGCTTAGGGGGACTTCCGAGCTCCTACAATGAGCAGTACTTC
.	.	TRBV12-5	TRBJ2-5	CASRGGKETQYF	TGTGCTAGTAGGGGGGGCAAAGAGACCCAGTACTTC
.	.	TRBV5-1	TRBJ1-5	CASSLDSNSNQPQHF	TGCGCCAGCAGCTTGGACAGTAATAGCAATCAGCCCCAGCATTTT
.	TRBD1	TRBV30	TRBJ1-2	CACRQGGYTF	TGTGCCTGTAGACAGGGCGGCTACACCTTC
.	TRBD2	TRBV20-1	TRBJ2-1	CSASSGTSGRNEQFF	TGCAGTGCTAGTTCCGGGACTAGCGGGAGGAATGAGCAGTTCTTC
few	.	TRBV20-1	TRBJ2-5	CSARVGSQPQETQYF	TGCAGTGCTAGGGTGGGGTCCCAACCTCAAGAGACCCAGTACTTC
.	.	TRBV6-1	TRBJ2-7	CASSEVGVYEQYF	TGTGCCAGCAGTGAAGTGGGCGTCTACGAGCAGTACTTC
.	.	TRBV24-1	TRBJ2-3	CATSDEVAGAGDTQNF	TGTGCCACCAGTGATGAGGTGGCAGGGGCAGGAGATACGCAGAATTTT
.	.	TRBV27	TRBJ2-1	CASSLRGTGLGTNEQFF	TGTGCCAGCAGTTTAAGGGGGACCGGTTTGGGTACCAATGAGCAGTTCTTC
few	TRBD1	TRBV7-2	TRBJ1-2	CASSKGQGQSDSNYGYTF	TGTGCCAGCAGCAAAGGGCAGGGACAGTCGGATTCTAACTATGGCTACACCTTC
few	TRBD2	TRBV29-1	TRBJ2-1	CSAGVLADNEQFF	TGCAGCGCAGGAGTACTAGCGGACAATGAGCAGTTCTTC
.	.	TRBV20-1	TRBJ2-1	CSATGQQETQFF	TGCAGTGCTACCGGGCAGCAAGAGACCCAGTTCTTC
.	.	TRBV10-3	TRBJ2-3	CAISDRVLDTDTQYF	TGTGCCATCAGTGACAGGGTCCTCGACACAGATACGCAGTATTTT
.	TRBD1	TRBV9	TRBJ1-1	CASSIGQGKTEAFF	TGTGCCAGCAGCATAGGACAGGGTAAGACTGAAGCTTTCTTT
few	TRBD2	TRBV28	TRBJ2-7	CASSLIGTSAMYEQYF	TGTGCCAGCAGCCTGATTGGGACTAGCGCTATGTACGAGCAGTACTTC
.	.	TRBV29-1	TRBJ2-2	CSVAVSTGELFF	TGCAGCGTTGCGGTCAGCACCGGGGAGCTGTTTTTT
.	.	TRBV7-2	TRBJ2-7	CASSFLTGTHHYEQYF	TGTGCCAGCAGCTTCCTCACCGGGACCCACCACTACGAGCAGTACTTC
.	.	TRBV2	TRBJ1-5	CASGLGGQPQHF	TGTGCCAGCGGACTCGGGGGTCAGCCCCAGCATTTT
few	TRBD1	TRBV14	TRBJ2-3	CASSSDRDRTDTQYF	TGTGCCAGCAGCTCCGACAGGGACCGCACAGATACGCAGTATTTT
.	.	TRBV11-2	TRBJ2-3	CASSPDSAFSTDTQYF	TGTGCCAGCAGCCCCGATAGCGCATTTAGCACAGATACGCAGTATTTT
.	.	TRBV12-3/TRBV12-4	TRBJ1-5	CASRGLTGVYQPQHF	TGTGCCAGCAGGGGATTAACCGGGGTCTATCAGCCCCAGCATTTT
many	.	TRBV4-1	TRBJ2-7	CASSSLTHYEQYF	TGCGCCAGCAGTTCTTTGACCCACTACGAGCAGTACTTC
.	TRBD1	TRBV10-3	TRBJ2-7	CAISEGDRAAYEQYF	TGTGCCATCAGTGAGGGGGACAGGGCGGCCTACGAGCAGTACTTC
.	.	TRBV2	TRBJ2-3	CATQLDTQYF	TGTGCCACTCAACTAGATACGCAGTATTTT